These 30 T cell receptor beta chains originate from one sample sequenced in a study of response to subunit inactivated influenza vaccine. MiXCR was run by TCRdb on the RT-PCR reads, yielding one entry per CDR3 protein. This repertoire shows around 480,000 distinct CDR3 sequences, 15% to 20% found once; its top ten account for roughly 3.1%. The starting material was CD4+ T cells sorted from PBMCs, obtained about 23 months after vaccination. These receptors were collected from a man between 50 and 69 years old who received an inactivated influenza vaccine.

This clonotype was found a few times. The rearrangement uses TRBV7-2 and TRBJ2-7, with D maybe TRBD2 (5 bases). V shed 3 bases and J shed 0 bases, with 9 bases lying between them. This CDR3 has 14 residues. Germline CDR1 is SGHTA and CDR2 is FQGNSA. The CDR3 protein is CASSFPEDSYEQYF. DNA of the CDR3: TGTGCCAGCAGCTTCCCGGAGGACTCCTACGAGCAGTACTTC.

The CDR3 DNA reads TGTGCCATCAGTGAGGCTTTTGGGGGCACCGAGCAGTACTTC. Translating gives CAISEAFGGTEQYF. This chain joins TRBV10-3 and TRBJ2-7, with a tentative D call TRBD1 (6 bases). V lost 2 bases to trimming and J lost 6 bases, with 14 bases between them. Germline V gene data show CDR1 as ENHRY and CDR2 as SYGVKD. CDR3 length: 14 residues.

This clonotype was counted only a few times. The V and J genes are TRBV12-3 or TRBV12-4 and TRBJ2-1, with TRBD2 identical over 9 bases. This CDR3 spans 15 amino acids. Germline trimming cut 8 bases from V and 6 bases from J; bases unmatched to any gene: 11. Written as DNA, the CDR3 is TGTGCCAGCGGATCTAGCGGGAAGGGAGGCAATGAGCAGTTCTTC. This sequence encodes CASGSSGKGGNEQFF.

The chain uses TRBV20-1 and TRBJ2-5; TRBD1 matches 8 bases. Losses at the gene ends were 4 bases for V and 4 bases for J; bases not matched to a gene: 5. Germline V gives CDR1 DFQATT, CDR2 SNEGSKA (reference sequence). The CDR3 runs to 13 residues. The CDR3 here is CSAKLTGGETQYF. The CDR3 DNA follows: TGCAGTGCTAAACTTACAGGGGGAGAGACCCAGTACTTC.

This chain links TRBV4-1 with TRBJ1-3; no definite D call. The germline V gene has CDR1 MGHRA and CDR2 YSYEKL. The CDR3 runs to 13 residues. Trimming cost V 1 base and J 9 bases, with 10 bases left between them. For the CDR3, the DNA is TGCGCCAGCAGCCAAGTGATCCCCGGCACCATATATTTT. Amino acid sequence: CASSQVIPGTIYF.

V and J are TRBV6-1 and TRBJ1-1; weak D call: TRBD1 (5 bases). V lost 6 bases to trimming and J lost 0 bases, with 14 bases between them. Germline loops: CDR1 MNHNS, CDR2 SASEGT. This CDR3 region has 15 residues. In DNA form, the CDR3 reads TGTGCCAGCAGAGCGCCCGGACACTTGAACACTGAAGCTTTCTTT. This sequence encodes CASRAPGHLNTEAFF.

This clonotype has a handful of counts. This chain joins TRBV24-1 and TRBJ2-3, with D perhaps TRBD2 (6 bases). Germline CDR1 KGHDR, CDR2 SFDVKD. This CDR3 is built from 15 residues. Trimming took 4 bases from V and 3 from J, leaving 13 bases between them. The CDR3 loop reads CATSETAGRTDTQYF. The CDR3 DNA reads TGTGCCACCAGTGAAACAGCAGGGAGGACAGATACGCAGTATTTT.

The gene calls are TRBV7-9 and TRBJ2-3, with D maybe TRBD2 (5 bases). This CDR3 region has 15 residues. Germline V gene sequence: CDR1 SEHNR, CDR2 FQNEAQ (reference sequence). Trimming stripped 2 bases from V and 2 bases from J, with 11 bases between. The CDR3 protein is CASSLLSGNTDTQYF. CDR3 nucleotide sequence: TGTGCCAGCAGCTTACTCAGCGGAAACACAGATACGCAGTATTTT. Full variable domain (remainder filled in from reference TRBV7-9 and TRBJ2-3): DTGVSQNPRHKITKRGQNVTFRCDPISEHNRLYWYRQTLGQGPEFLTYFQNEAQLEKSRLLSDRFSAERPKGSFSTLEIQRTEQGDSAMYLCASSLLSGNTDTQYFGPGTRLTVL.

There are a few counts of this clonotype. The chain employs TRBV5-1 and TRBJ2-7; D unresolved. The V gene lost 2 bases and the J gene lost 6 bases, with 9 bases spanning the gap. CDR1 and CDR2 (germline): SGHRS, YFSETQ. This CDR3 spans 12 amino acids. The DNA for the CDR3 is TGCGCCAGCAGCTTAAGGGAAGGCGAGCAGTACTTC. As protein: CASSLREGEQYF. The full variable domain, in which reference TRBV5-1 and TRBJ2-7 provide the parts outside the CDR3, is KAGVTQTPRYLIKTRGQQVTLSCSPISGHRSVSWYQQTPGQGLQFLFEYFSETQRNKGNFPGRFSGRQFSNSRSEMNVSTLELGDSALYLCASSLREGEQYFGPGTRLTVT.

This clonotype was recorded a few times. The chain links TRBV11-2 to TRBJ2-1; TRBD2 is a possible D gene (5 bases). CDR3 length: 16 amino acids. Trimming left V 1 base short and J 7 bases short, with 17 bases between. The germline gives CDR1 SGHAT, CDR2 FQNNGV. CDR3 coding DNA: TGTGCCAGCAGCTTAGGTCGGCTAGCAGGCACGAATGAGCAGTTCTTC. This codes for CASSLGRLAGTNEQFF. The full variable domain, its missing parts supplied by reference TRBV11-2 and TRBJ2-1, is EAGVAQSPRYKIIEKRQSVAFWCNPISGHATLYWYQQILGQGPKLLIQFQNNGVVDDSQLPKDRFSAERLKGVDSTLKIQPAKLEDSAVYLCASSLGRLAGTNEQFFGPGTRLTVL.

The gene calls are TRBV7-2 and TRBJ2-5; D gene uncertain. The CDR3 loop spans 16 amino acids. CDR1 and CDR2 from the germline V gene are SGHTA and FQGNSA. V was pared by 6 bases and J by 3 bases, with 20 bases between. The CDR3 DNA is TGTGCCAGCAGTCCGCTGGTGGCCGCCCCAAAAGAGACCCAGTACTTC. Its protein is CASSPLVAAPKETQYF.

This clonotype showed up many times. The CDR3 reads CASSPPGRNEKLFF. CDR3 DNA: TGTGCCAGCAGCCCGCCGGGGCGGAATGAAAAACTGTTTTTT. This chain links TRBV3-1 with TRBJ1-4; weak D call: TRBD1 (5 bases). Deletions cut 4 bases from V and 5 bases from J, with 11 bases between. Germline CDR1 is LGHDT and CDR2 is YNNKEL (reference sequence). The CDR3 extends over 14 amino acids.

V usage is TRBV7-9 and J usage is TRBJ2-1; 7 bases are shared with TRBD2. V lost 5 bases and J lost 2; bases outside the gene matches: 6. This CDR3 comprises 15 residues. The germline V gene encodes CDR1 SEHNR and CDR2 FQNEAQ (reference sequence). The CDR3 region is CASSLLAATYNEQFF. The CDR3 DNA reads as TGTGCCAGCAGCCTTCTAGCGGCCACCTACAATGAGCAGTTCTTC.

The chain recombines TRBV5-1 with TRBJ2-7; no definite D call. The V and J ends lost 0 bases and 2 bases respectively, with 12 bases between them. The CDR3 totals 15 residues. CDR1 SGHRS and CDR2 YFSETQ come from the germline V gene. The CDR3 loop reads CASSLGRAATYEQYF. In DNA, the CDR3 is TGCGCCAGCAGCTTGGGACGGGCGGCAACCTACGAGCAGTACTTC.

This clonotype was picked up many times. The J gene is TRBJ2-3, the V gene TRBV5-1; 7 bases are a match to TRBD2. The CDR3 is 15 residues long. Germline assignment: CDR1 SGHRS and CDR2 YFSETQ. Germline trimming cut 4 bases from V and 2 bases from J; bases unmatched to any gene: 7. The CDR3 DNA is TGCGCCAGCAGCCTGGGACTAACCGTCACAGATACGCAGTATTTT. Residues: CASSLGLTVTDTQYF.

Only a few counts were recorded for this clonotype. The chain is built from TRBV11-2 and TRBJ1-5; D is ambiguous. The V gene lost 0 bases and the J gene lost 3 bases, with 3 bases spanning the gap. CDR1 SGHAT and CDR2 FQNNGV come from the germline V gene. This CDR3 spans 13 amino acids. The CDR3 coding sequence is TGTGCCAGCAGCTTAGACTTCAATCAGCCCCAGCATTTT. This codes for CASSLDFNQPQHF.

This clonotype showed up just a few times. V gene TRBV7-8 combines with J gene TRBJ2-3; D uncertain. Trimming removed 2 bases from V and 7 bases from J, with 13 bases in between. The CDR3 spans 14 residues. Germline V gene sequence: CDR1 SGHVS, CDR2 FQNEAQ. CDR3 in DNA: TGTGCCAGCAGCTTAAGCCCCGATTGGAATACGCAGTATTTT. This sequence encodes CASSLSPDWNTQYF.

The rearrangement joins TRBV24-1 to TRBJ2-5; 8 positions agree with TRBD2. The germline CDR1 and CDR2 sequences are KGHDR and SFDVKD. The trim removed 6 bases at V and 5 bases at J, leaving 7 bases unmatched. This CDR3 is built from 14 residues. The CDR3 protein is CATSRGGRSETQYF. DNA for the CDR3: TGTGCCACCAGTCGCGGGGGGCGCTCGGAGACCCAGTACTTC.

As for this clonotype: The junction departs from the called germline gene at one end, perhaps through a read error. This chain connects TRBV6-2 or TRBV6-3 to TRBJ2-7, with TRBD2 identical over 13 bases. Germline CDR1 reads MNHEY; CDR2 reads SVGEGT. The CDR3 has 17 amino acids. The DNA for the CDR3 is TGTGCCAGCGGTTACCGTTCCGGACTAGCGGGAGCCTACGAGCAGTACTTC. It codes for CASGYRSGLAGAYEQYF.

There are a few counts of this clonotype. The chain employs TRBV29-1 and TRBJ2-3; no clear D. Germline-derived CDR1 and CDR2 are SQVTM and ANQGSEA. V lost 3 bases and J 4 bases, leaving 8 bases between the germline ends. The CDR3 extends over 12 amino acids. CDR3 loop: CSVEFVADTQYF. CDR3 DNA: TGCAGCGTTGAGTTCGTGGCAGATACGCAGTATTTT.

The chain combines TRBV14 with TRBJ2-7; TRBD2 matches 7 bases. The CDR3 length is 14 residues. The germline V gene has CDR1 SGHDN and CDR2 FVKESK. Losses at the gene ends were 2 bases for V and 4 bases for J; bases not matched to a gene: 5. CDR3 DNA: TGTGCCAGCAGCCAAATCGGGACTAATTACGAGCAGTACTTC. It translates to CASSQIGTNYEQYF.

There are many counts of this clonotype. The CDR3 coding sequence is TGTGCCAGCAGCTCCAGCAGCGGGGGGAACACTGAAGCTTTCTTT. Translated: CASSSSSGGNTEAFF. The chain couples TRBV7-6 to TRBJ1-1, with D possibly being TRBD1 (5 bases). The CDR3 consists of 15 residues. Trimming took off 4 bases at V and 1 base at J, with 13 bases between the two ends. In germline, CDR1 is SGHVS, CDR2 FNYEAQ. The whole variable domain, filled in from reference TRBV7-6 and TRBJ1-1, reads GAGVSQSPRYKVTKRGQDVALRCDPISGHVSLYWYRQALGQGPEFLTYFNYEAQQDKSGLPNDRFSAERPEGSISTLTIQRTEQRDSAMYRCASSSSSGGNTEAFFGQGTRLTVV.

DNA for the CDR3: TGTGCCAGCCACAAGGGGGGGAGGGCCGTCTACGAGCAGTACTTC. Its translation is CASHKGGRAVYEQYF. The gene calls are TRBV6-1 and TRBJ2-7, with D possibly matching TRBD2 (7 bases). Trimming stripped 8 bases from V and 3 bases from J, with 20 bases between. The CDR3 covers 15 residues. Germline V CDR1 and CDR2: MNHNS, SASEGT.

This clonotype was recorded many times. The V gene is TRBV4-3, the J gene TRBJ2-2, with TRBD1 identical over 9 bases. The germline gives CDR1 LGHNA, CDR2 YSLEER. This CDR3 is built from 15 residues. J lost 3 bases, V lost 6 bases, and 5 bases had no gene match. CDR3 region: CASRAGTGYTGELFF. The CDR3 nucleotides read TGCGCCAGCAGGGCCGGGACAGGGTACACCGGGGAGCTGTTTTTT.

Concerning this clonotype: At one end the junction does not follow the germline gene, possibly because of a read error. The V call is TRBV30, the J call TRBJ2-3; TRBD2 agrees at 12 bases. The CDR3 has 14 residues. The germline CDR1 and CDR2 sequences are GTSNPN and SVGIG (reference sequence). CDR3: CAWATTSGSHTQYF. CDR3 nucleotides: TGTGCCTGGGCCACGACTAGCGGGAGTCATACTCAGTATTTT.

This clonotype was found a few times. The chain combines TRBV10-3 with TRBJ2-1, with 11 bases lining up with TRBD2. The CDR3 has 16 amino acids. Losses at the gene ends were 4 bases for V and 5 bases for J; bases not matched to a gene: 7. CDR1 is ENHRY and CDR2 is SYGVKD in the germline V gene. The CDR3 coding sequence is TGTGCCATCAGTGTGCTAACTAGCGGGGGAAACAATGAGCAGTTCTTC. This sequence encodes CAISVLTSGGNNEQFF.

A few counts support this clonotype. This chain joins TRBV2 and TRBJ1-2; D is unclear. This CDR3 is 12 amino acids long. V lost 6 bases, J lost 5 bases, and 10 bases lay in between. Germline V lookup: CDR1 SNHLY, CDR2 FYNNEI. CDR3 sequence: CASRGFEYGYTF. CDR3 in DNA: TGTGCCAGCAGGGGGTTCGAATATGGCTACACCTTC.

This clonotype has just a few counts. The chain combines TRBV6-2 or TRBV6-3 with TRBJ2-7, with D unclear. Trimming left V 0 bases short and J 6 bases short, with 21 bases between. Germline V gene sequence: CDR1 MNHEY, CDR2 SVGEGT. CDR3 length: 17 amino acids. The CDR3 nucleotides read TGTGCCAGCAGTTACTCGAGCAGCTGGGGTCCTCCCCGCGAGCAGTACTTC. This sequence encodes CASSYSSSWGPPREQYF.

V is TRBV9 and J is TRBJ2-7; D remains unclear. Trimming took off 0 bases at V and 6 bases at J, with 13 bases between the two ends. The CDR3 contains 14 residues. Germline CDR1 reads SGDLS; CDR2 reads YYNGEE. The CDR3 spells CASSVESSGREQYF. The DNA for the CDR3 is TGTGCCAGCAGCGTAGAATCATCTGGGCGCGAGCAGTACTTC.

This clonotype was detected a few times. The J gene is TRBJ1-6, the V gene TRBV2; D unresolved. Trimming pared 6 bases from V and 7 bases from J, leaving 10 bases between. This CDR3 has 13 residues. Germline V gene sequence: CDR1 SNHLY, CDR2 FYNNEI. The CDR3 DNA follows: TGTGCCAGCAGGGGAGGGCGGAATTCACCCCTCCACTTT. Residues: CASRGGRNSPLHF.